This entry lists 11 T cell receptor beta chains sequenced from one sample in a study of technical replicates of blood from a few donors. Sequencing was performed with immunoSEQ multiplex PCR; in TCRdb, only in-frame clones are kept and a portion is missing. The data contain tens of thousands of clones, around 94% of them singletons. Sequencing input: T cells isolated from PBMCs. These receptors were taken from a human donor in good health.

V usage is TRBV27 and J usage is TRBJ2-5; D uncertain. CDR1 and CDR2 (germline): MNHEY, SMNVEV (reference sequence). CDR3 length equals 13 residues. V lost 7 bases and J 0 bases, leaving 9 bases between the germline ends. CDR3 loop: CASKFPNQETQYF. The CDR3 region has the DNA TGTGCCAGCAAGTTCCCTAACCAAGAGACCCAGTACTTC.

This CDR3 is CASSTLAGGGNEQFF. CDR3 sequence (DNA): TGTGCCAGCAGCACCCTAGCGGGGGGCGGCAATGAGCAGTTCTTC. The chain couples TRBV11-2 to TRBJ2-1; 11 bases map to TRBD2. CDR1 is SGHAT and CDR2 is FQNNGV in the germline V gene. Trimming removed 5 bases from V and 6 bases from J; junction bases left unmatched: 6. This CDR3 is 15 amino acids long.

CDR3 loop: CASSGGRNRQETQYF. In DNA, the CDR3 is TGTGCCAGCAGCGGGGGGAGGAACAGGCAAGAGACCCAGTACTTC. The chain links TRBV11-2 to TRBJ2-5, with a tentative D call TRBD2 (6 bases). Germline CDR1 reads SGHAT; CDR2 reads FQNNGV. Trimming left V 5 bases short and J 2 bases short, with 15 bases between. The CDR3 sequence is 15 residues long.

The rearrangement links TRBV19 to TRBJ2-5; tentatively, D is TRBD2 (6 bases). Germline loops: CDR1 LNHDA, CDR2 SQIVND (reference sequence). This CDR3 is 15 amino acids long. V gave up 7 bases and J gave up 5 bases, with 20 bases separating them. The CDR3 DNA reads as TGTGCCAGTAATGCGATTGGGGGGATCGCGGAGACCCAGTACTTC. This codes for CASNAIGGIAETQYF.

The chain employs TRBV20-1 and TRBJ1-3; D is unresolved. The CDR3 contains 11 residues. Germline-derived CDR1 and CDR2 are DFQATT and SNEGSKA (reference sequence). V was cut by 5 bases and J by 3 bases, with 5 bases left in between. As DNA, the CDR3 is TGCAGTGCTTCGGGTGGAAACACCATATATTTT. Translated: CSASGGNTIYF.

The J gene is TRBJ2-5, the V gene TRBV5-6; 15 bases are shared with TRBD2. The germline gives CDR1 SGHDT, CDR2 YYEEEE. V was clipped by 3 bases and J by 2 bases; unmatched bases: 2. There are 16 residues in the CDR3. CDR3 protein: CASSWTSGGGQETQYF. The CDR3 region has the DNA TGTGCCAGCAGCTGGACTAGCGGGGGGGGTCAAGAGACCCAGTACTTC.

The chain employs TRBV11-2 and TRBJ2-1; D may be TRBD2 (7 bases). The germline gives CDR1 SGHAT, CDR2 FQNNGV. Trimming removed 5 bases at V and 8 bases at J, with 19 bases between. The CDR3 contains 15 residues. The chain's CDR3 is CASSPGGPSRDEQFF. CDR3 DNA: TGTGCCAGCAGCCCCGGGGGGCCCTCCAGGGATGAGCAGTTCTTC. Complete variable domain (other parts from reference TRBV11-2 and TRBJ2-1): EAGVAQSPRYKIIEKRQSVAFWCNPISGHATLYWYQQILGQGPKLLIQFQNNGVVDDSQLPKDRFSAERLKGVDSTLKIQPAKLEDSAVYLCASSPGGPSRDEQFFGPGTRLTVL.

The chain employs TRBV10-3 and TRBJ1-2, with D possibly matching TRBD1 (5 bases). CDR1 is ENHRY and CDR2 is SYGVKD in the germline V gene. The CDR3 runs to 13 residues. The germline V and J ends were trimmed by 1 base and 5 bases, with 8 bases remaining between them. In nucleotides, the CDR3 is TGTGCCATCAGTGAGTTAGGACAATATGGCTACACCTTC. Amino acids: CAISELGQYGYTF.

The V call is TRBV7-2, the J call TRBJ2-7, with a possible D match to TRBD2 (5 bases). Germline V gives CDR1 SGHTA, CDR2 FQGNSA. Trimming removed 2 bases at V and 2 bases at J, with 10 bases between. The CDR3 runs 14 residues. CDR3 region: CASSLRPGTYEQYF. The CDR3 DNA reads TGTGCCAGCAGCTTAAGGCCGGGGACCTACGAGCAGTACTTC.

The CDR3 DNA follows: TGTGCCAGTAGACGGGGGGGTAACTATGGCTACACCTTC. It codes for CASRRGGNYGYTF. The chain is built from TRBV19 and TRBJ1-2; the D gene is possibly TRBD1 (5 bases). Germline CDR1 and CDR2: LNHDA and SQIVND (reference sequence). V shed 6 bases and J shed 1 base, with 9 bases lying between them. The CDR3 is 13 amino acids.

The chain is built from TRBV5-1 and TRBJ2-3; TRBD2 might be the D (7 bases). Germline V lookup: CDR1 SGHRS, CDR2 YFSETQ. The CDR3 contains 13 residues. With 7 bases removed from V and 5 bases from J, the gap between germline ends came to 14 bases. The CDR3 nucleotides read TGCGCCAGCTGTGTAGGGGGGGGAGATACGCAGTATTTT. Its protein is CASCVGGGDTQYF.